This T cell receptor (beta chain) was sequenced for a study of cytomegalovirus exposure and HLA in healthy donors. The CDR3 is 16 amino acids. The V gene lost 7 bases and the J gene lost 3 bases, with 19 bases spanning the gap. CDR1 is MDHEN, CDR2 SYDVKM, per germline. PCR amplification relied on 60 Vbeta primers (plus 13 Jbeta primers). Measured with immunoSEQ multiplex PCR; TCRdb has only the in-frame clones, and not every one. The sample has a few hundred thousand clones, roughly 80% seen once. The chain joins TRBV28 to TRBJ2-1; D perhaps matches TRBD2 (6 bases). This clonotype was obtained from a girl aged 2-10 years in good health and CMV-seronegative. Source material: PBMCs. This CDR3 reads CASTSGGSEVYNEQFF. CDR3 nucleotides: TGTGCCAGCACGTCCGGAGGGAGTGAGGTCTACAATGAGCAGTTCTTC.